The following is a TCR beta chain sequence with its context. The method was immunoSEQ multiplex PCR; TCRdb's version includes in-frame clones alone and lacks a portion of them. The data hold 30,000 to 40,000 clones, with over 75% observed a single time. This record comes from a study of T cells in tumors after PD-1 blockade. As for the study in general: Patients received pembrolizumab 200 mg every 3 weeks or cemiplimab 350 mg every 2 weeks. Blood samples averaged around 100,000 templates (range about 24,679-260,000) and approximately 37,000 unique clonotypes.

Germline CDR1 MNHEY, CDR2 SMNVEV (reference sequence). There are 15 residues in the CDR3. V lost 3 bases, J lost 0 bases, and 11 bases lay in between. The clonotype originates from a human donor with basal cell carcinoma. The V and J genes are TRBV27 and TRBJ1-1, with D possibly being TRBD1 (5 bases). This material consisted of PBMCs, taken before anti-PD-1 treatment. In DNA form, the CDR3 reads TGTGCCAGCAGTTTCCGGAGGGGTATGAACACTGAAGCTTTCTTT. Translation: CASSFRRGMNTEAFF.